The following is a T cell receptor beta chain sequence with its context. What it binds is not known. This record belongs to a study of cytomegalovirus exposure and HLA in healthy donors. Notes on the study in general: As a later analysis showed, a missense DCLRE1C variant was linked to trimming of TCR beta V- and J-genes.

PCR used 60 Vbeta primers and 13 Jbeta primers. Study processing details: Among the unique TCR beta chains that a later analysis counted, about 81 million in all, 9.5 million to 12 million were shared. The protocol was immunoSEQ multiplex PCR, while the TCRdb copy is restricted to in-frame clones and leaves out a portion. That table furnishes V, J and clone size, whereas the DNA furnished D and trimming. Found here are under 150,000 clones, about 76% of them singletons; the top ten hold 3.5% to 5%. The sample taken for sequencing was PBMCs. The receptor was isolated from a man in his late teens or twenties in good health and CMV-seronegative.

The CDR3 reads CASSLSRVPGANVLTF. DNA of the CDR3: TGTGCCAGCAGCTTAAGCAGGGTTCCTGGGGCCAACGTCCTGACTTTC. The J gene is TRBJ2-6, the V gene TRBV7-3, with a possible D match to TRBD1 (5 bases). This CDR3 is built from 16 residues. The ends were cut back, 1 base at V and 2 bases at J, with 9 bases in the middle. The germline gives CDR1 SGHTA, CDR2 FQGTGA.